Sequencing of this T cell receptor (beta chain) was carried out in a study of tumour-infiltrating T cells in Burkitt lymphoma. Looking at the study overall: Overall and progression-free survival were predicted by productive clonality.

Trimming took 4 bases from V and 2 from J; bases not matched to a gene: 3. The CDR3 spans 15 residues. The germline gives CDR1 MNHEY, CDR2 SMNVEV (reference sequence). Measured with immunoSEQ multiplex PCR; TCRdb has only the in-frame clones, and not every one. This table holds 7,000 or so clones, about a sixth found once. The sequence was obtained from a human donor with diffuse large B-cell lymphoma. The specimen was tumor tissue. The gene calls are TRBV27 and TRBJ2-5, with 11 nucleotides matching TRBD2. The CDR3 bases are TGTGCCAGCAGTTCGAGACTAGCGGGACAAGAGACCCAGTACTTC. Protein: CASSSRLAGQETQYF.